In this sample, the clone carrying this T cell receptor beta chain turned up a few times. This specimen comes from a study of blood T cells in healthy people across ages. The overall study: Per two T cells, about one barcoded beta molecule was captured through template switching.

Donors ranged from about 6 to 90 years old and were healthy Caucasians in Russia. A sample-barcoded 5' primer and a J-beta primer mix were used in a second PCR of roughly 7 to 11 cycles. TCRdb used MiXCR to reprocess the 5' RACE reads, holding one entry per CDR3 protein. The data contain under 800,000 distinct CDR3 sequences, roughly 47% of them singletons. V trimming: 7 bases; J trimming: 2 bases; junction bases outside the gene matches: 8. The CDR3 consists of 15 residues. The sequenced material came from blood. The chain recombines TRBV12-3 or TRBV12-4 with TRBJ2-5; 9 nucleotides agree with TRBD1. The origin of this receptor is a woman between 55 and 75 years old in good health. Here the CDR3 DNA reads TGTGCCAGCAAACGGACAGGGGTGCCTCAAGAGACCCAGTACTTC. Translation gives CASKRTGVPQETQYF.